Following are 17 T cell receptor beta chains from one sample sequenced in a study of low-dose radiotherapy and immunotherapy resistance in tumors. Time point: before trial treatment. Primers used for first-strand cDNA, a TRAV- and TRBV-specific set, covered both alpha and beta chains. TCRs were amplified for around 20 PCR cycles with a constant-region primer and V-primer adapter. Each CDR3 protein is one row after TCRdb ran MiXCR on the reads. The sample holds 70,000 to 90,000 distinct CDR3 sequences, roughly a sixth seen once. Sequences were derived from PBMCs, sampled before treatment. These receptors were collected from a male donor with prostate cancer.

There are many counts of this clonotype. The rearrangement links TRBV4-1 to TRBJ2-7; possibly TRBD1 for D (5 bases). This CDR3 comprises 17 residues. With 4 bases removed from V and 2 bases from J, the gap between germline ends came to 21 bases. The germline V gene has CDR1 MGHRA and CDR2 YSYEKL. The CDR3 spells CASSRWEGVRQTYEQYF. CDR3 in DNA: TGCGCCAGCAGCCGCTGGGAAGGGGTGAGACAGACCTACGAGCAGTACTTC.

This clonotype was observed at least ten times. The rearrangement links TRBV6-6 to TRBJ2-7, with TRBD2 identical over 8 bases. The J segment lost 5 bases and the V segment lost 0 bases, leaving 18 bases of the junction unmatched. Looked up from germline, CDR1 is MNHNY and CDR2 is SVGAGI (reference sequence). CDR3 size: 19 residues. The CDR3 coding sequence is TGTGCCAGCAGTTACTCAGTACGGGGGGGCCCATCTCATATTAACGAGCAGTACTTC. Protein product: CASSYSVRGGPSHINEQYF.

In this sample, this clonotype turned up a few times. The V and J genes are TRBV9 and TRBJ1-2; D remains unclear. The V gene's germline CDR1 is SGDLS and CDR2 YYNGEE. There are 14 residues in the CDR3. V was trimmed by 4 bases and J by 3 bases, leaving 13 bases between them. CDR3 in amino acids: CASSLDTGHYGYTF. The CDR3 nucleotides read TGTGCCAGCAGCCTCGACACGGGCCACTATGGCTACACCTTC. Combining the CDR3 with reference TRBV9 and TRBJ1-2 gives the whole variable domain DSGVTQTPKHLITATGQRVTLRCSPRSGDLSVYWYQQSLDQGLQFLIQYYNGEERAKGNILERFSAQQFPDLHSELNLSSLELGDSALYFCASSLDTGHYGYTFGSGTRLTVV.

At least ten counts were recorded for this clonotype. The J gene is TRBJ2-7, the V gene TRBV5-1; the D is unclear. With 7 bases removed from V and 4 bases from J, the gap between germline ends came to 18 bases. Germline-derived CDR1 and CDR2 are SGHRS and YFSETQ. The CDR3 runs to 14 residues. CDR3 bases: TGCGCCAGCGGGCAGTATGATGCGAAATACGAGCAGTACTTC. Amino acids: CASGQYDAKYEQYF.

This clonotype has a single count. The genes are TRBV15 and TRBJ2-3; D call uncertain. Looked up from germline, CDR1 is LNHNV and CDR2 is YYDKDF (reference sequence). The V and J ends lost 1 base and 1 base respectively, with 15 bases between them. This CDR3 has 17 amino acids. CDR3 in DNA: TGTGCCACCAGCAGAGTTATCACGGAATTAGGCACAGATACGCAGTATTTT. It encodes CATSRVITELGTDTQYF.

This clonotype was counted many times. The genes are TRBV12-3 or TRBV12-4 and TRBJ2-1, with D possibly being TRBD1 or TRBD2 (6 bases each). Trimming removed 3 bases at V and 8 bases at J, with 17 bases between. This CDR3 has 15 residues. The CDR3 here is CASSFSGGLADEQFF. CDR3 bases: TGTGCCAGCAGTTTTTCCGGGGGCCTTGCAGATGAGCAGTTCTTC.

The V and J genes are TRBV5-1 and TRBJ2-7, with D maybe TRBD1 (6 bases). The germline V gene encodes CDR1 SGHRS and CDR2 YFSETQ. The CDR3 has 15 amino acids. Trimming shortened V by 0 bases and J by 5 bases, and 15 bases separated the two germline ends. CDR3 DNA: TGCGCCAGCAGCTTGGCTTTAGGACAGCCCCACGAGCAGTACTTC. Translated, it gives CASSLALGQPHEQYF.

This clonotype was recorded many times. The rearrangement joins TRBV6-5 to TRBJ2-2, with a weak D call TRBD1 (8 bases). The CDR3 spans 19 residues. The germline CDR1 and CDR2 sequences are MNHEY and SVGAGI. Trimming stripped 5 bases from V and 6 bases from J, with 28 bases between. CDR3 protein: CASSPRTGSGAGASGELFF. The CDR3 coding sequence is TGTGCCAGCAGTCCCCGGACAGGGTCAGGGGCGGGGGCGTCCGGGGAGCTGTTTTTT.

This clonotype was counted only a few times. A read error likely explains this, since a far larger clone differs by one base. This rearrangement joins TRBV5-1 to TRBJ2-5, with 7 bases that match TRBD1. Germline V gene data show CDR1 as SGHRS and CDR2 as YFSETQ. The CDR3 loop spans 15 amino acids. V was clipped by 0 bases and J by 11 bases; unmatched bases: 13. CDR3 residues: CASSLEGGKHNEQYF. CDR3 nucleotide sequence: TGCGCCAGCAGCTTGGAAGGGGGCAAGCACAATGAGCAGTACTTC.

This clonotype was observed many times. The chain combines TRBV5-1 with TRBJ2-1; TRBD2 aligns across 8 bases. Unmatched junction bases numbered 10, after V lost 4 bases and J lost 1 base. CDR1 is SGHRS and CDR2 is YFSETQ in the germline V gene. The CDR3 covers 17 residues. CDR3 amino acids: CASSRLVAGLSYNEQFF. The CDR3 DNA reads TGCGCCAGCAGCCGCCTGGTAGCGGGGTTGTCCTACAATGAGCAGTTCTTC.

This clonotype was counted ten times or more. The genes are TRBV20-1 and TRBJ2-3; unclear D gene. V lost 3 bases to trimming and J lost 0 bases, with 13 bases between them. The CDR3 loop spans 15 amino acids. Germline CDR1 and CDR2: DFQATT and SNEGSKA (reference sequence). The CDR3 DNA reads as TGCAGTGCTAGTTCGAGACCCGGGAGCACAGATACGCAGTATTTT. This gives the protein CSASSRPGSTDTQYF.

This clonotype was seen a handful of times. The rearrangement links TRBV29-1 to TRBJ1-2; D is unclear. CDR1 is SQVTM and CDR2 is ANQGSEA in the germline V gene. V was clipped by 7 bases and J by 2 bases, with 14 bases between them. This CDR3 contains 13 residues. CDR3 sequence (DNA): TGCAGCGCAGAGACCACGCGGAACTATGGCTACACCTTC. Amino acid sequence: CSAETTRNYGYTF.

There are many counts of this clonotype. The CDR3 here is CASIPGTGELFF. As DNA, the CDR3 is TGTGCCAGCATCCCGGGTACCGGGGAGCTGTTTTTT. The chain carries TRBV6-1 and TRBJ2-2; D unclear. Germline V gives CDR1 MNHNS, CDR2 SASEGT. This CDR3 region has 12 residues. V was shortened by 7 bases and J by 5 bases, with 8 bases between the two germline ends.

In this sample, this clonotype turned up once. In this CDR3 the conserved last residue, phenylalanine or tryptophan, is missing, so a read error is likely. This rearrangement joins TRBV5-1 to TRBJ2-7, with D maybe TRBD2 (6 bases). Between the trimmed V and J ends, which lost 4 bases and 1 base, there was a span of 12 bases. The CDR3 spans 14 residues. The germline gives CDR1 SGHRS, CDR2 YFSETQ. As DNA, the CDR3 is TGCGCCAGCAGCCTGGGAGCGGGTTCCTACGAGCAGTACATC. Encoded protein: CASSLGAGSYEQYI.

This clonotype was counted between two and nine times. The gene calls are TRBV6-1 and TRBJ1-1, with D uncertain. Trimming removed 6 bases from V and 1 base from J, with 6 bases in between. In germline, CDR1 is MNHNS, CDR2 SASEGT. The CDR3 is 12 residues long. The CDR3 nucleotides read TGTGCCAGCAGGGAGGCGAACACTGAAGCTTTCTTT. As protein: CASREANTEAFF.

This clonotype has ten or more counts. The chain recombines TRBV11-2 with TRBJ1-3; D uncertain. The CDR3 totals 15 residues. CDR1 and CDR2 from the germline V gene are SGHAT and FQNNGV. V gave up 3 bases and J gave up 0 bases, with 9 bases separating them. CDR3 in amino acids: CASSLLGFSGNTIYF. Written as DNA, the CDR3 is TGTGCCAGCAGCTTGCTAGGATTCTCTGGAAACACCATATATTTT.

This clonotype was detected many times. The chain has TRBV7-2 and TRBJ1-2; unclear D gene. The length of the CDR3 is 13 residues. From germline, CDR1 is SGHTA and CDR2 FQGNSA. V shed 1 base and J shed 3 bases, with 6 bases lying between them. CDR3 in amino acids: CASSLVVDYGYTF. CDR3 sequence (DNA): TGTGCCAGCAGCTTAGTGGTAGACTATGGCTACACCTTC.